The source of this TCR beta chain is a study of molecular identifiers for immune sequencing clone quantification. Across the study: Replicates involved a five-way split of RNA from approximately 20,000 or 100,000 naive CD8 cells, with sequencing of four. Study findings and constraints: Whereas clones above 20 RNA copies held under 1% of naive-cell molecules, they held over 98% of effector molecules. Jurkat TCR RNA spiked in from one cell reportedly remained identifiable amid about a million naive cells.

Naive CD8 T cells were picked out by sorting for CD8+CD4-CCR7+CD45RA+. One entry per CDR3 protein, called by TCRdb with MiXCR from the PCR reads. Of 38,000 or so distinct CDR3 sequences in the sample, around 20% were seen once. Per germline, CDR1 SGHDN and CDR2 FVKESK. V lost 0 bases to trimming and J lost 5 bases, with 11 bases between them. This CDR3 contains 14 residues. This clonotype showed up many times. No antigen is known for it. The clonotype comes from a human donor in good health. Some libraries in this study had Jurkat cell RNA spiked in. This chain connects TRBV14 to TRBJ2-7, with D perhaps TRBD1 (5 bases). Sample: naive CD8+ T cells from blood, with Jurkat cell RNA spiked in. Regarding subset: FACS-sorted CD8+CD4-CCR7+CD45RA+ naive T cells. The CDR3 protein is CASSQEQELNEQYF. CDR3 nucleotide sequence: TGTGCCAGCAGCCAAGAACAGGAGTTGAACGAGCAGTACTTC.